One and the same sample provided the 8 T cell receptor beta chains below, sequenced in a study of beta chain features in type 1 diabetes. General study points: Shorter TCRB CDR3s, moderately but significantly so, were found in Type 1 diabetes patients in all four CD4+ subsets.

Since all of the isolated RNA was reverse transcribed, expressed TCRB transcripts were what got sequenced. Clones were sequenced by immunoSEQ multiplex PCR, and TCRdb holds only the in-frame ones, with some missing. The sample gives roughly 340,000 clones, around an eighth of which show up once; approximately 0.01% is in the top ten. These receptors' targets are unknown. What was sequenced was naive CD4+ T cells from blood. All receptors come from a woman under 30 with type 1 diabetes.

This clone appeared a few times. V usage is TRBV5-1 and J usage is TRBJ2-3; perhaps TRBD2 as D (5 bases). The CDR3 has 14 amino acids. The germline gives CDR1 SGHRS, CDR2 YFSETQ. Trimming took off 0 bases at V and 2 bases at J, with 7 bases between the two ends. The CDR3 protein is CASSLALATDTQYF. The CDR3 coding sequence is TGCGCCAGCAGCTTGGCCCTAGCCACAGATACGCAGTATTTT.

This clone was counted only a few times. The chain combines TRBV6-6 with TRBJ2-6, with a possible D match to TRBD2 (6 bases). Germline CDR1 reads MNHNY; CDR2 reads SVGAGI (reference sequence). V was pared by 5 bases and J by 2 bases, with 10 bases between. The CDR3 loop spans 15 amino acids. CDR3 protein: CASSPREAGANVLTF. CDR3 bases: TGTGCCAGCAGTCCCAGGGAGGCTGGGGCCAACGTCCTGACTTTC.

There are a few counts of this clone. The chain joins TRBV7-2 to TRBJ2-1, with D perhaps TRBD1 (6 bases). Trimming took 5 bases from V and 5 from J, leaving 19 bases between them. This CDR3 has 16 residues. Germline CDR1 and CDR2: SGHTA and FQGNSA. The CDR3 region has the DNA TGTGCCAGCAGCACTCGACAGGACCTGAATGACAATGAGCAGTTCTTC. Translating gives CASSTRQDLNDNEQFF.

The V gene is TRBV9, the J gene TRBJ2-1; 7 bases fit TRBD1. There are 15 residues in the CDR3. Germline trimming cut 4 bases from V and 8 bases from J; bases unmatched to any gene: 12. Germline V gives CDR1 SGDLS, CDR2 YYNGEE. DNA for the CDR3: TGTGCCAGCAGCCCGAGGGGGACAGTTATCGATGAGCAGTTCTTC. Translated, it gives CASSPRGTVIDEQFF.

This sequence joins TRBV25-1 and TRBJ2-5, with 7 bases identical to TRBD1. The CDR3 covers 13 residues. Germline values: CDR1 MGHDK, CDR2 SYGVNS. The V and J ends lost 8 bases and 3 bases, in that order; junction bases with no gene match: 6. The CDR3 spells CASRKGTEETQYF. For the CDR3, the DNA is TGTGCCAGCCGAAAAGGGACAGAAGAGACCCAGTACTTC.

This clone came up a few times. The CDR3 sequence is CASSLVGRQFF. CDR3 nucleotides: TGTGCCAGCAGCTTAGTTGGGCGGCAGTTCTTC. This chain uses TRBV11-2 with TRBJ2-1, with D hard to call. The V gene lost 1 base and the J gene lost 12 bases, with 7 bases spanning the gap. This CDR3 is built from 11 residues. Germline V gene lookup returns CDR1 SGHAT and CDR2 FQNNGV.

CDR3 in amino acids: CASSLRPGQPYNEQFF. The CDR3 nucleotides are TGCGCCAGCAGCCTCCGACCGGGACAGCCCTACAATGAGCAGTTCTTC. This chain connects TRBV5-1 to TRBJ2-1; 7 bases fit TRBD1. There are 16 residues in the CDR3. Germline trimming cut 4 bases from V and 2 bases from J; bases unmatched to any gene: 9. The germline CDR1 and CDR2 sequences are SGHRS and YFSETQ. Using reference TRBV5-1 and TRBJ2-1 for the parts outside the CDR3, the full variable domain is KAGVTQTPRYLIKTRGQQVTLSCSPISGHRSVSWYQQTPGQGLQFLFEYFSETQRNKGNFPGRFSGRQFSNSRSEMNVSTLELGDSALYLCASSLRPGQPYNEQFFGPGTRLTVL.

This clone was observed a few times. CDR3 sequence: CASSLAGTSGGSYNEQFF. Here the CDR3 DNA reads TGTGCCAGCAGCTTAGCGGGGACTAGCGGGGGTTCCTACAATGAGCAGTTCTTC. This chain connects TRBV7-9 to TRBJ2-1; 14 bases are shared with TRBD2. The CDR3 has 18 amino acids. After removal of 0 bases from V and 1 base from J, the junction contained 2 bases not matched to a gene. CDR1 and CDR2 (germline): SEHNR, FQNEAQ (reference sequence).